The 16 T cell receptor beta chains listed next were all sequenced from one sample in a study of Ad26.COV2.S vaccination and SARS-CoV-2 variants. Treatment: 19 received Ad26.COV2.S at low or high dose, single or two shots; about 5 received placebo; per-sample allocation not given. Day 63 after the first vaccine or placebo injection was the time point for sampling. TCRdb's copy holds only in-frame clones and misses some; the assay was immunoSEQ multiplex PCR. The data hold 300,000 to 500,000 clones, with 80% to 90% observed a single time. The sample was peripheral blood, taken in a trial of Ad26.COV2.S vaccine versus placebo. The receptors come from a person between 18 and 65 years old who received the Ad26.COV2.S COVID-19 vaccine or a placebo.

The CDR3 protein is CASSFAGQPQHF. CDR3 DNA sequence: TGTGCCAGCAGTTTCGCGGGGCAGCCCCAGCATTTT. This chain joins TRBV27 and TRBJ1-5; D is unclear. This CDR3 spans 12 amino acids. Germline assignment: CDR1 MNHEY and CDR2 SMNVEV (reference sequence). Trimming stripped 3 bases from V and 7 bases from J, with 7 bases between.

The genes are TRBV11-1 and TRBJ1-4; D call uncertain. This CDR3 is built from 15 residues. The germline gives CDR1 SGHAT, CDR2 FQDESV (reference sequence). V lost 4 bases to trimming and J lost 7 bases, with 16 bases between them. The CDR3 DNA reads TGTGCCAGCAGCTCGCCCACACGAGGACCTGAAAAACTGTTTTTT. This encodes CASSSPTRGPEKLFF.

Written as DNA, the CDR3 is TGTGCCAGCAGCGTAGGGGACAGGGGGGGCAATCAGCCCCAGCATTTT. Translated: CASSVGDRGGNQPQHF. The V and J genes are TRBV9 and TRBJ1-5; 11 bases map to TRBD1. The CDR3 runs to 16 residues. V gave up 0 bases and J gave up 2 bases; unmatched junction bases: 1. Germline CDR1 and CDR2: SGDLS and YYNGEE.

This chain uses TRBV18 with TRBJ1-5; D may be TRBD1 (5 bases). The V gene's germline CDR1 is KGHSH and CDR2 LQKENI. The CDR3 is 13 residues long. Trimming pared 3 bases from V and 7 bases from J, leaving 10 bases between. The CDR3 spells CASSPSPGQPQHF. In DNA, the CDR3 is TGTGCCAGCTCACCCTCTCCAGGGCAGCCCCAGCATTTT.

CDR3 region: CASRLTQGLVYEQYF. The DNA for the CDR3 is TGTGCCAGCAGACTGACTCAAGGCCTGGTTTACGAGCAGTACTTC. The rearrangement uses TRBV7-8 and TRBJ2-7; D not resolved. Germline V gives CDR1 SGHVS, CDR2 FQNEAQ. This CDR3 has 15 amino acids. Trimming removed 6 bases at V and 4 bases at J, with 19 bases between.

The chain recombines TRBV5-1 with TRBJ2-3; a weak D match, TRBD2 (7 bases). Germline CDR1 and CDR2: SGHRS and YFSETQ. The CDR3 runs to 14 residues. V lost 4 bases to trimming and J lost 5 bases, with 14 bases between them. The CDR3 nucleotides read TGCGCCAGCAGCGTAGGGGGGGCCATAGATACGCAGTATTTT. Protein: CASSVGGAIDTQYF.

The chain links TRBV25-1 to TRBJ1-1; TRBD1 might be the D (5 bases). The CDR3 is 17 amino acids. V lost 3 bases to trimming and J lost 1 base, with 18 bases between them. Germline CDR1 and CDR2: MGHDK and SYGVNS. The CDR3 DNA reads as TGTGCCAGCAGTGATTCCGCCGGGACGGTAGGGAACACTGAAGCTTTCTTT. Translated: CASSDSAGTVGNTEAFF. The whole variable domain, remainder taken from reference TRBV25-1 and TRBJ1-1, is EADIYQTPRYLVIGTGKKITLECSQTMGHDKMYWYQQDPGMELHLIHYSYGVNSTEKGDLSSESTVSRIRTEHFPLTLESARPSHTSQYLCASSDSAGTVGNTEAFFGQGTRLTVV.

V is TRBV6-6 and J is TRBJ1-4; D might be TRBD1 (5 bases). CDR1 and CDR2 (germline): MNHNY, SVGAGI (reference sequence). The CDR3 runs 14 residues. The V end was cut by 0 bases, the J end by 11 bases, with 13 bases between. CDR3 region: CASSYSDPGGKLFF. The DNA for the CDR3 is TGTGCCAGCAGTTACTCCGATCCGGGGGGGAAACTGTTTTTT.

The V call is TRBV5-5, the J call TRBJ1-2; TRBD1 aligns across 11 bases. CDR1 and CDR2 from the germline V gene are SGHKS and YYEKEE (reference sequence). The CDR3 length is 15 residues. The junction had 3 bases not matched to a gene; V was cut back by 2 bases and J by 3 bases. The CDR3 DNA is TGTGCCAGCAGCTTACGGACAGGGGGCGACTATGGCTACACCTTC. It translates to CASSLRTGGDYGYTF. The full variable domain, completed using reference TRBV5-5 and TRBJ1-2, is DAGVTQSPTHLIKTRGQQVTLRCSPISGHKSVSWYQQVLGQGPQFIFQYYEKEERGRGNFPDRFSARQFPNYSSELNVNALLLGDSALYLCASSLRTGGDYGYTFGSGTRLTVV.

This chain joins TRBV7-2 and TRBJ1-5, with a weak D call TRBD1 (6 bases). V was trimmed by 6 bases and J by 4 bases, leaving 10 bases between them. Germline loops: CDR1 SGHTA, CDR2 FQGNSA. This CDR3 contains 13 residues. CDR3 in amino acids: CASRGGWNQPQHF. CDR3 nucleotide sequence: TGTGCCAGCAGAGGGGGTTGGAATCAGCCCCAGCATTTT.

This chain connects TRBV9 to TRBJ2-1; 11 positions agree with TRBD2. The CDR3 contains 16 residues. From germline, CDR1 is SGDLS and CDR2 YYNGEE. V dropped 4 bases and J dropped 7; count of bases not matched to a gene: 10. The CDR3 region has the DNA TGTGCCAGCAGCTCCCCGGCTAGCGGGGGGTTTAATGAGCAGTTCTTC. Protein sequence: CASSSPASGGFNEQFF. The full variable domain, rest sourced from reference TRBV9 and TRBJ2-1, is DSGVTQTPKHLITATGQRVTLRCSPRSGDLSVYWYQQSLDQGLQFLIQYYNGEERAKGNILERFSAQQFPDLHSELNLSSLELGDSALYFCASSSPASGGFNEQFFGPGTRLTVL.

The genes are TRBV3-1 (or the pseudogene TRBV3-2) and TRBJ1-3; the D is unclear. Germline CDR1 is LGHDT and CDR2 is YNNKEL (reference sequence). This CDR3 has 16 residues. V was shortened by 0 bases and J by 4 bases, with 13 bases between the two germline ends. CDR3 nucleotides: TGTGCCAGCAGCCAAGAAACGAGACTCTCGGGAAACACCATATATTTT. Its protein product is CASSQETRLSGNTIYF.

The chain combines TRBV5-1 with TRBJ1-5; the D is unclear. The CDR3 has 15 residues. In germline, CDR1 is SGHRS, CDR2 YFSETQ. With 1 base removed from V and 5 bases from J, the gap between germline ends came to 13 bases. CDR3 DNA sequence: TGCGCCAGCAGCTTGATTCCGGGAAATGATCAGCCCCAGCATTTT. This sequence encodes CASSLIPGNDQPQHF.

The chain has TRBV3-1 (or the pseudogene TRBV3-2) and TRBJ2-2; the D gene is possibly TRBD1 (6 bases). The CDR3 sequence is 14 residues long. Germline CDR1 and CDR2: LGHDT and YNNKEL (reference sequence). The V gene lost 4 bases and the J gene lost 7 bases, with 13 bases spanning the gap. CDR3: CASSPQGGDGELFF. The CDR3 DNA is TGTGCCAGCAGCCCACAGGGTGGGGACGGGGAGCTGTTTTTT.

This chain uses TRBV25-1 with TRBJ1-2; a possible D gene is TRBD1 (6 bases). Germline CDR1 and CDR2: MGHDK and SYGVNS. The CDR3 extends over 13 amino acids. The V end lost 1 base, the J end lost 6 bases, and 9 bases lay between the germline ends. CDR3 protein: CASSEFGQNGYTF. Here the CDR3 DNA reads TGTGCCAGCAGTGAATTTGGACAGAATGGCTACACCTTC.

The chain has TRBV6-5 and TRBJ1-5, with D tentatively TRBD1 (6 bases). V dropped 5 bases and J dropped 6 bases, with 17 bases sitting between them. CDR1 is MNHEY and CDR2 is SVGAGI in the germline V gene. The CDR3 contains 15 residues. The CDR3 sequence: CASSPPGGAGQPQHF. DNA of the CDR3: TGTGCCAGCAGTCCCCCCGGGGGCGCGGGTCAGCCCCAGCATTTT.